Below, 13 T cell receptor beta chains from the same sample are listed, as sequenced in a study of cytomegalovirus exposure and HLA in healthy donors. Assay used: immunoSEQ multiplex PCR; TCRdb lists only in-frame clones, some missing. The data show almost 75,000 clones, with around 85% seen just once and around 3% held by the top ten. Material: PBMCs. Every receptor here comes from a man aged 25 to 40 in good health and CMV-seronegative.

The sample holds one count of this clone. The CDR3 DNA follows: TGTGCCAGCAGCTTGAACGGGCGGACAGGGGGCAAAGGCGAGCAGTACTTC. Amino acids: CASSLNGRTGGKGEQYF. The chain combines TRBV5-4 with TRBJ2-7, with 11 nucleotides matching TRBD1. This CDR3 has 17 residues. V shed 1 base and J 6 bases; nucleotides not matched to a gene: 12. Germline V lookup: CDR1 SGHNT, CDR2 YYREEE (reference sequence).

The rearrangement links TRBV7-2 to TRBJ2-3; 12 bases are a match to TRBD2. Looked up from germline, CDR1 is SGHTA and CDR2 is FQGNSA. The J segment lost 2 bases and the V segment lost 6 bases, leaving 9 bases of the junction unmatched. The CDR3 consists of 17 residues. For the CDR3, the DNA is TGTGCCAGCAGTCCCAACCGACTAGCGGGGGACACAGATACGCAGTATTTT. Protein sequence: CASSPNRLAGDTDTQYF.

This chain links TRBV5-1 with TRBJ1-3; perhaps TRBD1 as D (5 bases). Germline loops: CDR1 SGHRS, CDR2 YFSETQ. V lost 4 bases to trimming and J lost 2 bases, with 13 bases between them. This CDR3 is 15 amino acids long. In DNA form, the CDR3 reads TGCGCCAGCAGCGCCGACGGGGGAACTGGAAACACCATATATTTT. Protein product: CASSADGGTGNTIYF. The whole variable domain, filled in from reference TRBV5-1 and TRBJ1-3, reads KAGVTQTPRYLIKTRGQQVTLSCSPISGHRSVSWYQQTPGQGLQFLFEYFSETQRNKGNFPGRFSGRQFSNSRSEMNVSTLELGDSALYLCASSADGGTGNTIYFGEGSWLTVV.

This chain joins TRBV9 and TRBJ2-2; weak D call: TRBD1 (6 bases). Germline CDR1 reads SGDLS; CDR2 reads YYNGEE. The CDR3 sequence is 14 residues long. Trimming took off 2 bases at V and 6 bases at J, with 11 bases between the two ends. The CDR3 spells CASSVRAGAGELFF. The CDR3 DNA sequence: TGTGCCAGCAGCGTCCGGGCAGGGGCCGGGGAGCTGTTTTTT.

J is TRBJ2-5 and V is TRBV14; possible D gene TRBD2, 5 bases. Germline-derived CDR1 and CDR2 are SGHDN and FVKESK. Trimming stripped 4 bases from V and 2 bases from J, with 11 bases between. The CDR3 consists of 14 residues. In DNA, the CDR3 is TGTGCCAGCAGCCTTAGGACGGGACAAGAGACCCAGTACTTC. Translating it yields CASSLRTGQETQYF. The full variable domain, in which reference TRBV14 and TRBJ2-5 provide the parts outside the CDR3, is EAGVTQFPSHSVIEKGQTVTLRCDPISGHDNLYWYRRVMGKEIKFLLHFVKESKQDESGMPNNRFLAERTGGTYSTLKVQPAELEDSGVYFCASSLRTGQETQYFGPGTRLLVL.

The V call is TRBV5-6, the J call TRBJ1-3; possible D gene TRBD1, 5 bases. Germline V gene data show CDR1 as SGHDT and CDR2 as YYEEEE. The CDR3 spans 14 residues. V lost 4 bases and J lost 9, with 17 bases in between. The chain's CDR3 is CASSRPHLGGTIYF. CDR3 nucleotides: TGTGCCAGCAGCCGCCCACACTTGGGGGGCACCATATATTTT.

This chain links TRBV9 with TRBJ1-2; possible D gene TRBD1, 5 bases. Germline CDR1 and CDR2: SGDLS and YYNGEE. V lost 0 bases, J lost 4 bases, and 10 bases lay in between. The CDR3 length is 14 residues. CDR3 sequence: CASSVGQGPYGYTF. In DNA form, the CDR3 reads TGTGCCAGCAGCGTAGGTCAGGGTCCCTATGGCTACACCTTC.

The chain couples TRBV7-9 to TRBJ1-5; 8 positions match TRBD1. Germline-derived CDR1 and CDR2 are SEHNR and FQNEAQ (reference sequence). V dropped 5 bases and J dropped 5; count of bases not matched to a gene: 14. The CDR3 is 17 amino acids. CDR3 sequence (DNA): TGTGCCAGCAGCCCTCAGCCGGGACAGGAGCCAGATCAGCCCCAGCATTTT. This codes for CASSPQPGQEPDQPQHF. The whole variable domain, filled in from reference TRBV7-9 and TRBJ1-5, reads DTGVSQNPRHKITKRGQNVTFRCDPISEHNRLYWYRQTLGQGPEFLTYFQNEAQLEKSRLLSDRFSAERPKGSFSTLEIQRTEQGDSAMYLCASSPQPGQEPDQPQHFGDGTRLSIL.

The chain couples TRBV4-3 to TRBJ2-4, with 7 bases aligning to TRBD1. Germline CDR1 reads LGHNA; CDR2 reads YSLEER. V shed 1 base and J 7 bases; nucleotides not matched to a gene: 10. This CDR3 has 16 amino acids. The CDR3 sequence: CASSQGDRDGMNIQYF. The CDR3 DNA reads as TGCGCCAGCAGCCAAGGTGACAGGGATGGTATGAACATTCAGTACTTC.

The chain joins TRBV5-6 to TRBJ1-2; D is unresolved. The germline V and J ends were trimmed by 2 bases and 7 bases, with 15 bases remaining between them. This CDR3 is built from 14 residues. The germline gives CDR1 SGHDT, CDR2 YYEEEE. The chain's CDR3 is CASSLSEASGGYTF. The CDR3 DNA reads TGTGCCAGCAGCTTATCTGAGGCGTCGGGTGGCTACACCTTC.

The CDR3 DNA is TGTGCCATCAGTGATCATACAGGGGGCGACGAGCAGTACTTC. It encodes CAISDHTGGDEQYF. The rearrangement links TRBV10-3 to TRBJ2-7, with 9 positions matching TRBD1. The germline V gene has CDR1 ENHRY and CDR2 SYGVKD. There are 14 residues in the CDR3. The ends lost 3 bases at V and 5 bases at J; junction bases unmatched: 5.

This chain connects TRBV29-1 to TRBJ2-3; TRBD2 matches 8 bases. The CDR3 covers 19 residues. In germline, CDR1 is SQVTM, CDR2 ANQGSEA. V shed 5 bases and J 1 base; nucleotides not matched to a gene: 20. Written as DNA, the CDR3 is TGCAGCGTTTCCCAATCCCGGGGGGGTAGCGGGGACCGCACAGATACGCAGTATTTT. It translates to CSVSQSRGGSGDRTDTQYF.

In this sample, this clone turned up a few times. The chain uses TRBV7-8 and TRBJ1-3, with a possible D match to TRBD1 (5 bases). CDR3 length: 15 residues. In germline, CDR1 is SGHVS, CDR2 FQNEAQ. Deletions cut 3 bases from V and 0 bases from J, with 9 bases between. CDR3 coding DNA: TGTGCCAGCAGCTTCTCAGGGTTCTCTGGAAACACCATATATTTT. This codes for CASSFSGFSGNTIYF.